This T cell receptor (beta chain) came from a study of T cell clusters in autoimmune cytopenias. The study, taken as a whole, reports: Comparing secondary cytopenia with chronic lymphocytic leukemia showed no cluster-lack signature, apparently masked by lymphoma repertoire. No experiment has yet validated the function of the T cell clusters defined in silico.

This CDR3 comprises 13 residues. Germline loops: CDR1 MNHEY, CDR2 SVGAGI. This clonotype is identified as medium-sized from frequency. No antigen is known for it. TRB rearrangements were amplified by touch-down multiplex PCR with mixed TRB-A/B primers. After re-calling the multiplex PCR reads, TCRdb lists one entry per CDR3 protein, DNA absent. This sample's table reports about 4,900 distinct CDR3 sequences. TRB amplification used 200 to 250 ng of peripheral blood genomic DNA. The same data also went into a second study, on T cell repertoires in aging, cancer and after chemotherapy.

The rearrangement joins TRBV6-5 to TRBJ2-3; TCRdb picks TRBD1, but there is no DNA to check that call. The sequence derives from a human donor in good health. Sequences were obtained from peripheral blood. The CDR3 sequence is CASSRQGTDTQYF.